This T cell receptor (beta chain) was recovered during a study of T cell changes during pregnancy in multiple sclerosis. TCRdb's table, derived via immunoSEQ multiplex PCR, lists solely in-frame clones and lacks some. The sample consists of some 60,000 clones, roughly 90% of them appearing once. CDR1 and CDR2 from the germline V gene are SEHNR and FQNEAQ (reference sequence). V lost 6 bases and J 0 bases, leaving 19 bases between the germline ends. The CDR3 sequence is 17 residues long. This receptor was obtained from a female donor with multiple sclerosis, enrolled in a pregnancy study. Sequences were derived from peripheral blood, sampled in the second trimester of pregnancy. The chain carries TRBV7-9 and TRBJ2-3; TRBD2 is a possible D gene (6 bases). The CDR3 reads CASSSYGDWMSTDTQYF. CDR3 coding DNA: TGTGCCAGCAGTTCATACGGGGACTGGATGAGCACAGATACGCAGTATTTT.